These 8 T cell receptor beta chains share one sample of origin, sequenced in a study of Ad26.COV2.S vaccination and SARS-CoV-2 variants. The data were produced by immunoSEQ multiplex PCR, yet TCRdb's version contains in-frame clones alone and is incomplete. The repertoire holds some 180,000 clones, 87% seen once, with approximately 6% in the top ten. The sequences come from peripheral blood, collected after recovery from COVID-19. The receptors come from a human donor who had recovered from COVID-19.

The chain recombines TRBV7-3 with TRBJ2-7, with D unresolved. The germline CDR1 and CDR2 sequences are SGHTA and FQGTGA. Trimming took 3 bases from V and 5 from J, leaving 11 bases between them. The CDR3 runs to 13 residues. The CDR3, as DNA: TGTGCCAGCAGCTTCGTCCTTCGCGACGAGCAGTACTTC. This gives the protein CASSFVLRDEQYF.

The rearrangement uses TRBV19 and TRBJ1-5, with 9 bases fitting TRBD1. Losses at the gene ends were 3 bases for V and 7 bases for J; bases not matched to a gene: 10. CDR1 LNHDA and CDR2 SQIVND come from the germline V gene (reference sequence). The CDR3 extends over 16 amino acids. CDR3 protein: CASSIPPGQGLQPQHF. CDR3 sequence (DNA): TGTGCCAGTAGTATTCCCCCGGGACAGGGTTTACAGCCCCAGCATTTT.

This chain connects TRBV3-1 (or the pseudogene TRBV3-2) to TRBJ2-1, with D perhaps TRBD2 (7 bases). The V and J ends lost 5 bases and 8 bases respectively, with 25 bases between them. This CDR3 is 17 amino acids long. The germline V gene has CDR1 LGHDT and CDR2 YNNKEL (reference sequence). The CDR3 bases are TGTGCCAGCAGCACCCGGGGGCGGGGGCTACGTGGGTATGAGCAGTTCTTC. Translation: CASSTRGRGLRGYEQFF.

This chain connects TRBV14 to TRBJ2-3; 8 bases line up with TRBD2. CDR3 length equals 15 residues. V was pared by 4 bases and J by 8 bases, with 11 bases of the junction left unmatched. Germline loops: CDR1 SGHDN, CDR2 FVKESK. The CDR3 loop is CASSRLSGSQVTQYF. In nucleotides, the CDR3 is TGTGCCAGCAGCCGCCTGAGCGGGAGTCAAGTTACGCAGTATTTT.

The chain recombines TRBV3-1 (or the pseudogene TRBV3-2) with TRBJ2-7, with 8 bases fitting TRBD2. J gave up 6 bases and V 3 bases, and 4 bases lay outside the gene matches. Germline lookup yields CDR1 LGHDT and CDR2 YNNKEL (reference sequence). This CDR3 has 13 residues. CDR3 residues: CASSQGRGVEQYF. DNA for the CDR3: TGTGCCAGCAGCCAGGGGCGGGGGGTCGAGCAGTACTTC.

Of note for this clone: Germline and junction disagree at one end, which may indicate a read error. This chain uses TRBV7-7 with TRBJ2-7; unclear D gene. The CDR3 runs to 13 residues. CDR1 and CDR2 from the germline V gene are SSHAT and FNYEAQ (reference sequence). The chain's CDR3 is CASSRAAAYEQYF. The DNA of the CDR3 is TGTGCTAGCAGCCGCGCCGCGGCTTACGAGCAGTACTTC.

This clone was seen a single time. The chain carries TRBV6-5 and TRBJ1-5; D possibly corresponds to TRBD1 (5 bases). Germline CDR1 reads MNHEY; CDR2 reads SVGAGI. There are 12 residues in the CDR3. V was pared by 7 bases and J by 7 bases, with 11 bases between. The CDR3 DNA is TGTGCCAGCATCGGGGCAGGACAGCCCCAGCATTTT. Its protein is CASIGAGQPQHF.

J is TRBJ2-1 and V is TRBV5-4, with TRBD2 matching 10 bases. The CDR3 length is 16 residues. Germline V CDR1 and CDR2: SGHNT, YYREEE (reference sequence). V trimming: 4 bases; J trimming: 0 bases; junction bases outside the gene matches: 4. The CDR3 spells CASSRSGRGSYNEQFF. The CDR3 nucleotides read TGTGCCAGCAGCCGAAGCGGGAGGGGCTCCTACAATGAGCAGTTCTTC.